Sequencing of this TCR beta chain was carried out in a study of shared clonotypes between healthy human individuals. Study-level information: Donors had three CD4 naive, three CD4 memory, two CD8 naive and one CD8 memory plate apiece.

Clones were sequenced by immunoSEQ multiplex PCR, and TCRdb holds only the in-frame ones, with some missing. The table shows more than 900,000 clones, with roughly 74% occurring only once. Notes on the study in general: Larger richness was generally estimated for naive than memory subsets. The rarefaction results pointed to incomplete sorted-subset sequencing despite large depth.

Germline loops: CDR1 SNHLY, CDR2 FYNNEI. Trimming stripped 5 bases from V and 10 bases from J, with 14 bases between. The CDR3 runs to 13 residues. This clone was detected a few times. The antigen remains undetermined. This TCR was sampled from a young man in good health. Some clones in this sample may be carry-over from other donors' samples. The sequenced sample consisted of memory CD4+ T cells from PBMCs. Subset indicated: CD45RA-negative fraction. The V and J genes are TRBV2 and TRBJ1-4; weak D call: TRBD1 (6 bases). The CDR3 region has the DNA TGTGCCAGCAGTCCTACAGGGCGCGGAAAACTGTTTTTT. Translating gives CASSPTGRGKLFF.